Below, 27 T cell receptor beta chains from the same sample are listed, as sequenced in a study of cytomegalovirus exposure and HLA in healthy donors. This PCR relied on a set of 60 Vbeta primers and 13 Jbeta primers. Data came from immunoSEQ multiplex PCR; TCRdb stores just in-frame clones and leaves some out. Of some 85,000 clones listed, approximately 88% are singletons. Specimen: PBMCs. The receptor source for this set is a woman between 45 and 60 years old in good health and CMV-seronegative.

The chain joins TRBV20-1 to TRBJ1-1, with TRBD1 matching 8 bases. The CDR3 is 11 amino acids. V lost 5 bases, J lost 6 bases, and 2 bases stayed unmatched. Germline V gene sequence: CDR1 DFQATT, CDR2 SNEGSKA (reference sequence). The CDR3 sequence: CSADRGAEAFF. CDR3 nucleotides: TGCAGTGCTGACAGGGGCGCTGAAGCTTTCTTT.

This clone has a single count. The chain recombines TRBV25-1 with TRBJ2-5; 9 bases fit TRBD2. V was clipped by 6 bases and J by 5 bases; unmatched bases: 13. CDR1 is MGHDK and CDR2 is SYGVNS in the germline V gene. This CDR3 is built from 16 residues. The CDR3 sequence is CASSDLGRGGGETQYF. The DNA of the CDR3 is TGTGCCAGCAGCGATTTGGGGCGGGGGGGAGGGGAGACCCAGTACTTC.

The rearrangement joins TRBV7-9 to TRBJ1-1, with D maybe TRBD1 (6 bases). V was cut by 2 bases and J by 6 bases, with 10 bases left in between. The CDR3 has 13 amino acids. The germline V gene encodes CDR1 SEHNR and CDR2 FQNEAQ (reference sequence). The CDR3 protein is CASSLLKGAEAFF. CDR3 DNA: TGTGCCAGCAGCTTATTGAAGGGGGCTGAAGCTTTCTTT.

The rearrangement uses TRBV5-6 and TRBJ2-1; 9 positions match TRBD2. The CDR3 length is 14 residues. Germline V gene sequence: CDR1 SGHDT, CDR2 YYEEEE. J lost 5 bases, V lost 4 bases, and 4 bases had no gene match. The CDR3 bases are TGTGCCAGCAGCCGCGGGGGGGCGGACAATGAGCAGTTCTTC. It translates to CASSRGGADNEQFF.

The chain combines TRBV7-9 with TRBJ2-7, with 9 bases identical to TRBD1. V lost 0 bases to trimming and J lost 6 bases; unmatched junction nucleotides: 3. CDR1 SEHNR and CDR2 FQNEAQ come from the germline V gene (reference sequence). This CDR3 has 14 amino acids. This CDR3 reads CASSLAGTGSEQYV. The DNA for the CDR3 is TGTGCCAGCAGCTTAGCGGGGACAGGGAGCGAGCAGTACGTC.

The chain uses TRBV6-6 and TRBJ1-1, with a possible D match to TRBD1 (5 bases). CDR1 is MNHNY and CDR2 is SVGAGI in the germline V gene (reference sequence). Between the trimmed V and J ends, which lost 7 bases and 1 base, there was a span of 13 bases. This CDR3 has 14 residues. The CDR3 loop is CASIRGSRNTEAFF. The CDR3 region has the DNA TGTGCCAGCATAAGGGGCAGCCGGAACACTGAAGCTTTCTTT.

In its sample, this clone was seen once. The chain joins TRBV27 to TRBJ2-2; D perhaps matches TRBD2 (6 bases). Between the trimmed V and J ends, which lost 2 bases and 5 bases, there was a span of 6 bases. This CDR3 spans 13 amino acids. Germline V CDR1 and CDR2: MNHEY, SMNVEV (reference sequence). The CDR3 is CASSLAGTGELFF. For the CDR3, the DNA is TGTGCCAGCAGTTTAGCGGGGACCGGGGAGCTGTTTTTT.

The chain recombines TRBV6-1 with TRBJ2-7, with D possibly matching TRBD1 (6 bases). Trimming took off 4 bases at V and 8 bases at J, with 24 bases between the two ends. The length of the CDR3 is 16 residues. The germline V gene has CDR1 MNHNS and CDR2 SASEGT. CDR3 sequence: CASSARKGGQSFQQYV. The CDR3 DNA reads TGTGCCAGCAGTGCGAGGAAGGGCGGACAGAGCTTTCAGCAGTACGTC.

The J gene is TRBJ2-3, the V gene TRBV19; TRBD2 matches 13 bases. J was trimmed by 6 bases and V by 4 bases; bases with no gene match: 4. The germline V gene encodes CDR1 LNHDA and CDR2 SQIVND (reference sequence). The CDR3 extends over 15 amino acids. CDR3 in DNA: TGTGCCAGTAGTAAGACTAGCGGGGGGTTCGATACGCAGTATTTT. Amino acids: CASSKTSGGFDTQYF.

The V gene is TRBV7-2, the J gene TRBJ2-5; 11 bases map to TRBD1. The CDR3 covers 16 residues. Germline assignment: CDR1 SGHTA and CDR2 FQGNSA. The J segment lost 5 bases and the V segment lost 3 bases, leaving 8 bases of the junction unmatched. The CDR3: CASSLIPGQGGETQYF. The CDR3 nucleotides read TGTGCCAGCAGCTTGATTCCGGGACAGGGGGGTGAGACCCAGTACTTC.

The chain links TRBV7-9 to TRBJ2-3; 9 bases line up with TRBD2. V lost 3 bases, J lost 4 bases, and 2 bases stayed unmatched. Per germline, CDR1 SEHNR and CDR2 FQNEAQ (reference sequence). This CDR3 is built from 14 residues. The CDR3 protein is CASSFSGSADTQYF. The CDR3 DNA follows: TGTGCCAGCAGCTTTAGCGGGAGTGCAGATACGCAGTATTTT.

This clone was observed a few times. This chain links TRBV18 with TRBJ2-6; weak D call: TRBD2 (6 bases). Germline loops: CDR1 KGHSH, CDR2 LQKENI. The CDR3 is made up of 17 amino acids. V was clipped by 3 bases and J by 0 bases, with 12 bases between them. The CDR3 DNA follows: TGTGCCAGCTCACCGACGGGGGTCCCCTCTGGGGCCAACGTCCTGACTTTC. Its translation is CASSPTGVPSGANVLTF. The whole variable domain, filled in from reference TRBV18 and TRBJ2-6, reads NAGVMQNPRHLVRRRGQEARLRCSPMKGHSHVYWYRQLPEEGLKFMVYLQKENIIDESGMPKERFSAEFPKEGPSILRIQQVVRGDSAAYFCASSPTGVPSGANVLTFGAGSRLTVL.

The chain employs TRBV6-4 and TRBJ1-1; TRBD1 agrees at 9 bases. CDR3 length: 15 amino acids. Per germline, CDR1 MRHNA and CDR2 SNTAGT. J gave up 1 base and V 3 bases, and 3 bases lay outside the gene matches. The CDR3 bases are TGTGCCAGCAGTGAAGTACAGGGGGCGAACACTGAAGCTTTCTTT. This codes for CASSEVQGANTEAFF.

A few counts support this clone. The chain combines TRBV11-2 with TRBJ1-5; D remains ambiguous. V lost 0 bases and J 7 bases, leaving 7 bases between the germline ends. The CDR3 is made up of 13 amino acids. CDR1 is SGHAT and CDR2 is FQNNGV in the germline V gene. Here the CDR3 DNA reads TGTGCCAGCAGCTTAGATCGAGGGCAGCCCCAGCATTTT. Amino acids: CASSLDRGQPQHF.

As DNA, the CDR3 is TGTGCCAGCAGCGTAGGGGGCGGGAGCAACGAGCAGTACTTC. Translating gives CASSVGGGSNEQYF. The J gene is TRBJ2-7, the V gene TRBV9, with TRBD2 identical over 7 bases. Unmatched junction bases numbered 5, after V lost 0 bases and J lost 5 bases. The CDR3 consists of 14 residues. In germline, CDR1 is SGDLS, CDR2 YYNGEE.

This clone was observed a handful of times. V and J are TRBV7-2 and TRBJ2-2, with D unclear. Trimming removed 1 base from V and 4 bases from J, with 7 bases in between. The germline gives CDR1 SGHTA, CDR2 FQGNSA. The CDR3 sequence is 14 residues long. As DNA, the CDR3 is TGTGCCAGCAGCTTAGGCAGAGGCACCGGGGAGCTGTTTTTT. The encoded protein is CASSLGRGTGELFF.

This chain links TRBV5-1 with TRBJ2-2; 8 nucleotides line up with TRBD2. Germline CDR1 reads SGHRS; CDR2 reads YFSETQ. The CDR3 runs 16 residues. With 0 bases clipped from V and 7 bases from J, the junction kept 8 bases outside the gene matches. CDR3 in amino acids: CASSLGLAGTIGELFF. The CDR3 nucleotides are TGCGCCAGCAGCTTGGGGTTAGCGGGAACCATCGGGGAGCTGTTTTTT.

This rearrangement joins TRBV4-1 to TRBJ1-5; D call uncertain. The CDR3 is 14 residues long. In germline, CDR1 is MGHRA, CDR2 YSYEKL. The V and J ends lost 3 bases and 5 bases respectively, with 11 bases between them. CDR3 region: CASSHPGRDQPQHF. Written as DNA, the CDR3 is TGCGCCAGCAGCCATCCGGGGAGGGATCAGCCCCAGCATTTT.

The chain couples TRBV11-2 to TRBJ1-1; possible D gene TRBD1, 5 bases. Germline V gene lookup returns CDR1 SGHAT and CDR2 FQNNGV. Trimming removed 4 bases from V and 4 bases from J, with 10 bases in between. CDR3 length: 13 amino acids. The CDR3 region has the DNA TGTGCCAGCAGCTCAGGGTGGATCACTGAAGCTTTCTTT. Translation: CASSSGWITEAFF.

The chain combines TRBV4-2 with TRBJ1-2; D unclear. Germline CDR1 is LGHNA and CDR2 is YNFKEQ. V was clipped by 1 base and J by 3 bases, with 6 bases between them. The CDR3 runs to 13 residues. CDR3: CASSQGGDYGYTF. In nucleotides, the CDR3 is TGTGCCAGCAGCCAAGGAGGCGACTATGGCTACACCTTC.

The rearrangement links TRBV19 to TRBJ1-1, with a weak D call TRBD1 (5 bases). The V gene's germline CDR1 is LNHDA and CDR2 SQIVND (reference sequence). This CDR3 comprises 13 residues. V dropped 1 base and J dropped 7 bases, with 10 bases sitting between them. The CDR3 here is CASSIGQGNEAFF. The CDR3, as DNA: TGTGCCAGTAGTATAGGGCAGGGTAATGAAGCTTTCTTT.

The chain carries TRBV4-3 and TRBJ2-1, with D perhaps TRBD2 (6 bases). The CDR3 runs 14 residues. Germline V gene lookup returns CDR1 LGHNA and CDR2 YSLEER. Trimming removed 3 bases from V and 6 bases from J, with 12 bases in between. The CDR3 DNA is TGCGCCAGCAGCCAGCGCGGGAAATCCAATGAGCAGTTCTTC. Translating it yields CASSQRGKSNEQFF.

This clone was found once. The rearrangement links TRBV5-5 to TRBJ2-5; 8 bases agree with TRBD2. The CDR3 is made up of 14 amino acids. Germline CDR1 is SGHKS and CDR2 is YYEKEE (reference sequence). Germline trimming cut 1 base from V and 4 bases from J; bases unmatched to any gene: 3. The CDR3 loop is CASSLTSGLETQYF. DNA of the CDR3: TGTGCCAGCAGCTTGACTAGCGGCTTAGAGACCCAGTACTTC.

The chain links TRBV4-1 to TRBJ2-5; TRBD2 matches at 12 bases. CDR1 MGHRA and CDR2 YSYEKL come from the germline V gene. Trimming at V came to 0 bases and at J to 7 bases, leaving 6 bases not matched to a gene. The length of the CDR3 is 16 residues. CDR3 protein: CASSQESSGRGVTQYF. CDR3 in DNA: TGCGCCAGCAGCCAAGAGTCTAGCGGGAGGGGAGTGACCCAGTACTTC.

The gene calls are TRBV5-5 and TRBJ1-3; 10 bases match TRBD1. V dropped 2 bases and J dropped 8; count of bases not matched to a gene: 13. The CDR3 is made up of 17 amino acids. Germline V gives CDR1 SGHKS, CDR2 YYEKEE (reference sequence). The CDR3 DNA reads TGTGCCAGCAGCTTAAACACCGGGACAGGGGTCAAGGACACCATATATTTT. This gives the protein CASSLNTGTGVKDTIYF.

This chain uses TRBV28 with TRBJ1-4, with D possibly being TRBD1 (5 bases). This CDR3 spans 16 amino acids. Trimming took off 6 bases at V and 3 bases at J, with 17 bases between the two ends. Germline-derived CDR1 and CDR2 are MDHEN and SYDVKM. CDR3 loop: CASRNNRWLANEKLFF. The CDR3 DNA reads TGTGCCAGCAGAAACAACAGGTGGTTGGCTAATGAAAAACTGTTTTTT.

The table lists this clone with a count of one. The J gene is TRBJ1-6, the V gene TRBV27; D perhaps matches TRBD1 (6 bases). The V end was cut by 6 bases, the J end by 6 bases, with 18 bases between. This CDR3 has 16 amino acids. Germline CDR1 reads MNHEY; CDR2 reads SMNVEV (reference sequence). This chain's CDR3 is CASSPNNRVFNSPLHF. Written as DNA, the CDR3 is TGTGCCAGCAGCCCTAATAACAGGGTTTTTAATTCACCCCTCCACTTT.